Listed below are T cell receptor beta chains from one sample, sequenced in a study of blood T cells in healthy people across ages. MiXCR, run by TCRdb on the 5' RACE reads, gives a single entry per CDR3 protein. The table includes hundreds of thousands of distinct CDR3 sequences, 21% detected once. Material: blood. The receptors originated from a man between 65 and 80 years old in good health. Each CDR3 is given with its conserved first and last residue. A D gene is named only where the DNA matches it firmly. The size of a clone is reported for some rows only, either as once, few or many, or as a class for expanded clones.

J,size,D,length,V,DNA,CDR3
TRBJ1-2,NA,TRBD1,13,TRBV4-1,TGCGCCAGCAGCCAAGGGCAGGGGGCTGGCTACACCTTC,CASSQGQGAGYTF
TRBJ2-1,few,NA,17,TRBV21-1,TGTGCCAGCGTTTCCCTAGCGGGAGAGGCTCGCTACAATGAGCAGTTCTTC,CASVSLAGEARYNEQFF
TRBJ1-1,NA,NA,11,TRBV28,TGTGCCAGCAGTTTCGTATCTGAAGCTTTCTTT,CASSFVSEAFF
TRBJ2-2,NA,NA,13,TRBV29-1,TGCAGCGTTGTGGACTATGACACCGGGGAGCTGTTTTTT,CSVVDYDTGELFF
TRBJ2-3,NA,TRBD2,16,TRBV20-1,TGCAGTGCTAGAGATCTGGCTAGCGGTAGCACAGATACGCAGTATTTT,CSARDLASGSTDTQYF
TRBJ2-5,NA,NA,12,TRBV20-1,TGCAGTGCCGGGGGCGAGGAAGAGACCCAGTACTTC,CSAGGEEETQYF
TRBJ2-3,once,TRBD2,16,TRBV24-1,TGTGCCGCCAGTCCGGGACTAGCGGGATTCACAGATACGCAGTATTTT,CAASPGLAGFTDTQYF
TRBJ2-2,many,NA,13,TRBV29-1,TGCAGCGTTCGCAGGGGAGGGACCGGGGAGCTGTTTTTT,CSVRRGGTGELFF
TRBJ2-5,few,NA,14,TRBV24-1,TGTGCCACCAGTGACCTAGACAGACAAGAGACCCAGTACTTC,CATSDLDRQETQYF
TRBJ2-5,few,NA,14,TRBV6-1,TGTGCCAGCAGTGGGAGTTGGCAGCAAGAGACCCAGTACTTC,CASSGSWQQETQYF
TRBJ2-1,many,NA,16,TRBV9,TGTGCCAGCAGCGTAGGGCTCGACAGCTCCTACAATGAGCAGTTCTTC,CASSVGLDSSYNEQFF
TRBJ1-4,few,TRBD1,17,TRBV9,TGTGCCAGCAGCGAATCGACAGGGGAAATATGGGATGAAAAACTGTTTTTT,CASSESTGEIWDEKLFF
TRBJ2-7,few,TRBD2,17,TRBV7-9,TGTGCCAGCAGTAGCGCCGGGACTAGCGGGAGGGGGTACGAGCAGTACTTC,CASSSAGTSGRGYEQYF
TRBJ2-4,NA,TRBD2,18,TRBV3-1,TGTGCCAGCAGCCAGAGAAAGGCTGGCGGGAGTCGGATTAACATTCAGTACTTC,CASSQRKAGGSRINIQYF
TRBJ1-5,NA,NA,13,TRBV29-1,TGCAGCGTTGATTCCGGGGGCAATCAGCCCCAGCATTTT,CSVDSGGNQPQHF
TRBJ1-6,once,NA,14,TRBV7-3,TGTGCCAGCAGTCGGGGGCAGGCGGATTCACCCCTCCACTTT,CASSRGQADSPLHF
TRBJ2-7,few,NA,13,TRBV6-1,TGTGCCAGCGTTTTTCAGGAGCCCTACGAGCAGTACTTC,CASVFQEPYEQYF
TRBJ2-5,NA,NA,14,TRBV7-2,TGTGCCAGCAGCTTAGACGCCATCCAAGAGACCCAGTACTTC,CASSLDAIQETQYF
TRBJ2-7,few,NA,13,TRBV20-1,TGCAGTGCTAGAGATATCCAGTCTCTCGAGCAGTACTTC,CSARDIQSLEQYF
TRBJ2-3,few,TRBD2,16,TRBV28,TGTGCCAGCAGTCGTACTAGCGGGAGAGGAGCAGATACGCAGTATTTT,CASSRTSGRGADTQYF
TRBJ1-2,NA,NA,11,TRBV20-1,TGCAGTGCTAGGTCAGTGAATGGCTACACCTTC,CSARSVNGYTF
TRBJ2-7,NA,TRBD2,16,TRBV18,TGTGCCAGCACGCCGGGACTAGCGGGGGGCTCCTACGAGCAGTACTTC,CASTPGLAGGSYEQYF
TRBJ1-1,NA,TRBD1,14,TRBV7-9,TGTGCCAGCAGCTTACAGGGGGCGCTCGATGAAGCTTTCTTT,CASSLQGALDEAFF
TRBJ2-7,NA,TRBD2,15,TRBV5-1,TGCGCCAGCAGCACTGCGGGAGTCTCACCCTACGAGCAGTACTTC,CASSTAGVSPYEQYF
TRBJ2-7,NA,NA,16,TRBV5-1,TGCGCCAGCAGCTTAGAGTCGGACAAGAGCTCCTACGAGCAGTACTTC,CASSLESDKSSYEQYF
TRBJ1-1,once,NA,12,TRBV20-1,TGCAGTGCTAGAGATCCCGGCACTGAAGCTTTCTTT,CSARDPGTEAFF
TRBJ2-5,NA,TRBD1,12,TRBV29-1,TGCAGCACTGTGACAGGGCTGGAGACCCAGTACTTC,CSTVTGLETQYF
TRBJ1-4,few,NA,15,TRBV5-1,TGCGCCAGCAGCTTGGGCGCCATCACTAATGAAAAACTGTTTTTT,CASSLGAITNEKLFF
TRBJ2-3,NA,NA,12,TRBV20-1,TGCAGTGCTAGAGCGGTTGCAGATACGCAGTATTTT,CSARAVADTQYF
TRBJ2-1,NA,TRBD2,14,TRBV20-1,TGCAGTGCTACCAGCGGGGGGAACTACAATGAGCAGTTCTTC,CSATSGGNYNEQFF
TRBJ2-5,NA,TRBD2,16,TRBV3-1,TGTGCCAGCAGCCAACATCTAGCGGGAGCCGGGGAGACCCAGTACTTC,CASSQHLAGAGETQYF
TRBJ2-7,NA,NA,11,TRBV20-1,TGCAGTGCTAAACTTCCCTCCGAGCAGTACTTC,CSAKLPSEQYF
TRBJ1-2,NA,TRBD1,15,TRBV28,TGTGCCAGCACCCGACAGGGGAGCTTTTACTATGGCTACACCTTC,CASTRQGSFYYGYTF
TRBJ1-6,NA,NA,13,TRBV20-1,TGCAGTGCTAGAAGGCAGTATAATTCACCCCTCCACTTT,CSARRQYNSPLHF
TRBJ2-1,NA,NA,20,TRBV15,TGTGCCACCAGCGGAAAGGTTAATACCGGCGTGCTAAGCTCCTACAATGAGCAGTTCTTC,CATSGKVNTGVLSSYNEQFF
TRBJ2-1,NA,TRBD1,13,TRBV20-1,TGCAGTGCTAGGACAGGGGGTTTCCATGAGCAGTTCTTC,CSARTGGFHEQFF
TRBJ2-3,NA,NA,15,TRBV3-1,TGTGCCAGCAGCCAAAGGGCAGGGAAGACAGATACGCAGTATTTT,CASSQRAGKTDTQYF
TRBJ1-1,NA,NA,13,TRBV18,TGTGCCAGCTCTTTCGGACAAGACACTGAAGCTTTCTTT,CASSFGQDTEAFF
TRBJ2-1,many,TRBD1,14,TRBV7-9,TGTGCCAGCAGCTTACGGGACAGGGGGAATGAGCAGTTCTTC,CASSLRDRGNEQFF
TRBJ2-5,NA,TRBD1,16,TRBV12-3/TRBV12-4,TGTGCCAGCAGTTTAGGGCCGGGACAGGGGAAGGAGACCCAGTACTTC,CASSLGPGQGKETQYF
TRBJ1-1,few,NA,15,TRBV3-1,TGTGCCAGCAGCCAAGACCCCCCGGGAGGCACTGAAGCTTTCTTT,CASSQDPPGGTEAFF
TRBJ2-7,NA,NA,13,TRBV12-3/TRBV12-4,TGTGCCAGCAGTTTAGCAGGGATCTACGAGCAGTACTTC,CASSLAGIYEQYF
TRBJ1-4,few,TRBD1,15,TRBV2,TGTGCCAGCAGGGCCCAGGGACAGCCTAATGAAAAACTGTTTTTT,CASRAQGQPNEKLFF
TRBJ2-3,many,NA,13,TRBV5-1,TGCGCCAGCAGCTTTTTAGAGTCAGATACGCAGTATTTT,CASSFLESDTQYF
TRBJ2-7,NA,NA,11,TRBV6-5,TGTGCCAGCACCCTGGGGTACGAGCAGTACTTC,CASTLGYEQYF
TRBJ2-5,NA,NA,16,TRBV19,TGTGCCAGTAGTATTGGGTCGGACCCTGGTCGGGAGACCCAGTACTTC,CASSIGSDPGRETQYF
TRBJ2-5,few,TRBD2,16,TRBV29-1,TGCAGCGTTGGGAAAATACCGGGACTAGCGGCCGAGACCCAGTACTTC,CSVGKIPGLAAETQYF
TRBJ2-3,NA,NA,15,TRBV9,TGTGCCAGCAGCGTAGGGGCGTACCGCACAGATACGCAGTATTTT,CASSVGAYRTDTQYF
TRBJ2-5,NA,TRBD1,16,TRBV6-1,TGTGCCAGCAGTGAAGGGGACAGGGTGCTTAAAGAGACCCAGTACTTC,CASSEGDRVLKETQYF
TRBJ2-5,NA,TRBD1,15,TRBV24-1,TGTGCCACCAGTGAAGGGACAGGAATGGGAGAGACCCAGTACTTC,CATSEGTGMGETQYF